This entry lists 28 T cell receptor beta chains sequenced from one sample in a study of cytomegalovirus exposure and HLA in healthy donors. Vbeta (60) and Jbeta (13) primers were used in the PCR. Libraries were prepared by immunoSEQ multiplex PCR; TCRdb keeps only in-frame clonotypes and omits some of them. The data show approximately 90,000 clones, around four fifths seen once. The sample comprised PBMCs. The receptor source for this set is a male donor in good health and CMV-seronegative.

This clone was seen a handful of times. The chain recombines TRBV5-1 with TRBJ2-2; 9 bases agree with TRBD2. Per germline, CDR1 SGHRS and CDR2 YFSETQ. J gave up 4 bases and V 0 bases, and 4 bases lay outside the gene matches. The CDR3 consists of 16 residues. The CDR3 reads CASSLEGGRATGELFF. CDR3 DNA sequence: TGCGCCAGCAGCTTGGAGGGCGGGAGGGCCACCGGGGAGCTGTTTTTT.

This rearrangement joins TRBV4-1 to TRBJ1-5, with 8 bases aligning to TRBD1. Germline values: CDR1 MGHRA, CDR2 YSYEKL. With V trimmed by 5 bases and J by 2 bases, 5 bases remained unmatched. CDR3 length equals 15 residues. The CDR3 DNA is TGCGCCAGCAGCTCGGACAGGGTAGGCAATCAGCCCCAGCATTTT. Translation: CASSSDRVGNQPQHF.

CDR3 in DNA: TGTGCCACCAGCAGGGTGGCGGGAGGGCCCGAAGAGCAGTACTTC. This encodes CATSRVAGGPEEQYF. The genes are TRBV15 and TRBJ2-7; 9 nucleotides agree with TRBD2. Trimming removed 3 bases from V and 7 bases from J; junction bases left unmatched: 10. The germline gives CDR1 LNHNV, CDR2 YYDKDF (reference sequence). The CDR3 has 15 amino acids.

The chain carries TRBV6-5 and TRBJ2-7; 7 bases line up with TRBD1. The V segment lost 3 bases and the J segment 4 bases; nucleotides outside the gene matches: 9. This CDR3 is 15 amino acids long. Germline V gives CDR1 MNHEY, CDR2 SVGAGI. The CDR3: CASSYDRDRGYEQYF. Here the CDR3 DNA reads TGTGCCAGCAGTTATGACAGGGATCGGGGATACGAGCAGTACTTC.

The CDR3 reads CASSPQPGQGSYEQYF. In DNA, the CDR3 is TGCGCCAGCAGCCCCCAACCGGGACAGGGTTCCTACGAGCAGTACTTC. The chain combines TRBV5-1 with TRBJ2-7, with 9 bases lining up with TRBD1. V shed 4 bases and J 1 base; nucleotides not matched to a gene: 9. The V gene's germline CDR1 is SGHRS and CDR2 YFSETQ. The CDR3 covers 16 residues.

The chain joins TRBV7-6 to TRBJ2-1, with D possibly TRBD2 on 6 matching bases. This CDR3 is 15 amino acids long. Looked up from germline, CDR1 is SGHVS and CDR2 is FNYEAQ. Trimming shortened V by 1 base and J by 4 bases, and 11 bases separated the two germline ends. CDR3 nucleotides: TGTGCCAGCAGCTTAGGCCCGGGACTGTACAATGAGCAGTTCTTC. Protein sequence: CASSLGPGLYNEQFF.

V gene TRBV7-2 combines with J gene TRBJ2-1; possible D gene TRBD2, 6 bases. There are 16 residues in the CDR3. Germline CDR1 reads SGHTA; CDR2 reads FQGNSA. V was shortened by 2 bases and J by 0 bases, with 11 bases between the two germline ends. CDR3 protein: CASSLLGLGSYNEQFF. The CDR3 coding sequence is TGTGCCAGCAGCTTATTGGGACTCGGCTCCTACAATGAGCAGTTCTTC. Looking up the rest from reference TRBV7-2 and TRBJ2-1 gives the full variable domain: GAGVSQSPSNKVTEKGKDVELRCDPISGHTALYWYRQSLGQGLEFLIYFQGNSAPDKSGLPSDRFSAERTGGSVSTLTIQRTQQEDSAVYLCASSLLGLGSYNEQFFGPGTRLTVL.

This rearrangement joins TRBV7-9 to TRBJ1-2; 7 bases match TRBD1. The CDR3 runs to 15 residues. J gave up 0 bases and V 4 bases, and 5 bases lay outside the gene matches. From germline, CDR1 is SEHNR and CDR2 FQNEAQ (reference sequence). CDR3 DNA sequence: TGTGCCAGCAGCTCACAGGGGAAGGCTAACTATGGCTACACCTTC. Its translation is CASSSQGKANYGYTF.

As regards this clone: A read error may account for a junction end that differs from germline. The sample contains more than one DNA sequence encoding this CDR3. The chain carries TRBV28 and TRBJ1-5; no firm D call. CDR1 is MDHEN, CDR2 SYDVKM, per germline. This CDR3 region has 15 residues. The CDR3 spells CASSLLLGSNQPQHF. CDR3 DNA: TGTGCCAGCAGTTTACTCCTAGGTAGCAATCAGCCTCAGCATTTT.

This rearrangement joins TRBV19 to TRBJ2-7; 9 bases fit TRBD1. This CDR3 is built from 13 residues. CDR1 and CDR2 (germline): LNHDA, SQIVND (reference sequence). Trimming at V came to 8 bases and at J to 3 bases, leaving 5 bases not matched to a gene. CDR3 in amino acids: CASQGQGFYEQYF. The CDR3 DNA follows: TGTGCCAGTCAGGGACAGGGTTTCTACGAGCAGTACTTC.

The rearrangement links TRBV7-2 to TRBJ2-7, with 8 bases lining up with TRBD1. The CDR3 has 14 amino acids. Germline lookup yields CDR1 SGHTA and CDR2 FQGNSA. V was pared by 3 bases and J by 0 bases, with 1 base of the junction left unmatched. CDR3 amino acids: CASSLGQASYEQYF. The CDR3 nucleotides read TGTGCCAGCAGCTTGGGACAGGCCTCCTACGAGCAGTACTTC.

The J gene is TRBJ2-1, the V gene TRBV6-1; 11 bases fit TRBD2. The trim removed 4 bases at V and 6 bases at J, leaving 5 bases unmatched. This CDR3 has 15 residues. CDR1 and CDR2 (germline): MNHNS, SASEGT. CDR3 nucleotide sequence: TGTGCCAGCAGTGTACCGGGACTAGCGGCCAATGAGCAGTTCTTC. This gives the protein CASSVPGLAANEQFF.

The rearrangement uses TRBV5-4 and TRBJ2-2, with 11 bases that match TRBD2. V shed 6 bases and J 1 base; nucleotides not matched to a gene: 8. The CDR3 sequence is 17 residues long. Germline-derived CDR1 and CDR2 are SGHNT and YYREEE (reference sequence). The CDR3 loop is CASTKTTSGRNTGELFF. The CDR3 DNA follows: TGTGCCAGCACCAAGACTACTAGCGGGAGGAACACCGGGGAGCTGTTTTTT.

J is TRBJ1-4 and V is TRBV27, with D unresolved. The V gene lost 5 bases and the J gene lost 8 bases, with 9 bases spanning the gap. Per the germline V gene, CDR1 is MNHEY and CDR2 is SMNVEV (reference sequence). CDR3 length: 12 residues. The DNA for the CDR3 is TGTGCCAGCAGTACCCGCCAGGAAAAACTGTTTTTT. Its translation is CASSTRQEKLFF.

The chain carries TRBV7-8 and TRBJ1-1; D is possibly TRBD1 (5 bases). V lost 5 bases to trimming and J lost 10 bases, with 20 bases between them. In germline, CDR1 is SGHVS, CDR2 FQNEAQ. The CDR3 length is 14 residues. CDR3 in DNA: TGTGCCAGCAGCCCGTTCAGCTCGGGGGGGAGAGCTTTCTTT. Its translation is CASSPFSSGGRAFF.

The chain combines TRBV4-3 with TRBJ2-3; the D is unclear. Trimming took 3 bases from V and 2 from J, leaving 15 bases between them. CDR3 length: 16 residues. Germline CDR1 and CDR2: LGHNA and YSLEER. The CDR3, as DNA: TGCGCCAGCAGCCAGGCGACTGGAACCTACACAGATACGCAGTATTTT. Protein product: CASSQATGTYTDTQYF.

This chain uses TRBV7-3 with TRBJ2-3; 7 bases are shared with TRBD2. Per germline, CDR1 SGHTA and CDR2 FQGTGA. The CDR3 sequence is 14 residues long. V lost 2 bases and J lost 5; bases outside the gene matches: 4. CDR3 region: CASSLGGVGDTQYF. In nucleotides, the CDR3 is TGTGCCAGCAGCTTAGGGGGGGTTGGAGATACGCAGTATTTT.

This chain connects TRBV7-8 to TRBJ2-3, with D perhaps TRBD2 (7 bases). The CDR3 consists of 15 residues. Trimming stripped 5 bases from V and 6 bases from J, with 18 bases between. Per the germline V gene, CDR1 is SGHVS and CDR2 is FQNEAQ. The CDR3 loop is CASSAERGGRDTQYF. CDR3 coding DNA: TGTGCCAGCAGCGCAGAGAGGGGGGGTCGGGATACGCAGTATTTT.

In this sample, this clone turned up a few times. The chain is built from TRBV4-1 and TRBJ2-1, with D tentatively TRBD1 (6 bases). The CDR3 contains 15 residues. Trimming took 1 base from V and 1 from J, leaving 8 bases between them. In germline, CDR1 is MGHRA, CDR2 YSYEKL. CDR3: CASSQGGLSYNEQFF. CDR3 DNA: TGCGCCAGCAGCCAAGGGGGGCTTTCCTACAATGAGCAGTTCTTC.

The rearrangement uses TRBV7-2 and TRBJ2-4, with 7 nucleotides matching TRBD1. CDR1 and CDR2 (germline): SGHTA, FQGNSA. Germline trimming cut 5 bases from V and 0 bases from J; bases unmatched to any gene: 7. The length of the CDR3 is 16 residues. The CDR3 sequence is CASSAMGTVAKNIQYF. For the CDR3, the DNA is TGTGCCAGCAGCGCCATGGGGACAGTAGCCAAAAACATTCAGTACTTC. Looking up the rest from reference TRBV7-2 and TRBJ2-4 gives the full variable domain: GAGVSQSPSNKVTEKGKDVELRCDPISGHTALYWYRQSLGQGLEFLIYFQGNSAPDKSGLPSDRFSAERTGGSVSTLTIQRTQQEDSAVYLCASSAMGTVAKNIQYFGAGTRLSVL.

Note on this clone: The same CDR3 also results from other DNA sequences found in this sample. The J gene is TRBJ1-1, the V gene TRBV28, with D maybe TRBD1 (6 bases). The CDR3 loop spans 13 amino acids. Germline V gene data show CDR1 as MDHEN and CDR2 as SYDVKM. V gave up 3 bases and J gave up 1 base, with 6 bases separating them. The CDR3 DNA sequence: TGTGCCAGCAGTTTGACAGGGAACACTGAAGCTTTCTTT. Translated: CASSLTGNTEAFF.

This chain uses TRBV7-8 with TRBJ1-4, with TRBD1 as a possible D gene (6 bases). CDR1 is SGHVS and CDR2 is FQNEAQ in the germline V gene. This CDR3 comprises 15 residues. Trimming stripped 5 bases from V and 0 bases from J, with 10 bases between. The CDR3 spells CASSPWTATNEKLFF. The CDR3 region has the DNA TGTGCCAGCAGCCCCTGGACAGCAACTAATGAAAAACTGTTTTTT.

The chain recombines TRBV30 with TRBJ1-2, with TRBD1 matching 10 bases. Germline loops: CDR1 GTSNPN, CDR2 SVGIG (reference sequence). The CDR3 extends over 18 amino acids. Losses at the gene ends were 3 bases for V and 5 bases for J; bases not matched to a gene: 18. The DNA for the CDR3 is TGTGCCTGGAGGTACCAGGTCCCGGGACAGGGGAGAGGGTATGGCTACACCTTC. It yields the protein CAWRYQVPGQGRGYGYTF. Using reference TRBV30 and TRBJ1-2 for the parts outside the CDR3, the full variable domain is SQTIHQWPATLVQPVGSPLSLECTVEGTSNPNLYWYRQAAGRGLQLLFYSVGIGQISSEVPQNLSASRPQDRQFILSSKKLLLSDSGFYLCAWRYQVPGQGRGYGYTFGSGTRLTVV.

This rearrangement joins TRBV6-5 to TRBJ2-1, with 7 bases fitting TRBD1. Losses at the gene ends were 6 bases for V and 4 bases for J; bases not matched to a gene: 9. Germline lookup yields CDR1 MNHEY and CDR2 SVGAGI. CDR3 length: 15 amino acids. The DNA of the CDR3 is TGTGCCAGCAGGCGACCCGGGACAGAATACAATGAGCAGTTCTTC. Translating gives CASRRPGTEYNEQFF.

This chain links TRBV27 with TRBJ2-7; 7 nucleotides match TRBD2. Germline V CDR1 and CDR2: MNHEY, SMNVEV (reference sequence). With V trimmed by 6 bases and J by 4 bases, 18 bases remained unmatched. The CDR3 loop spans 17 amino acids. CDR3 protein: CASSRGGRGSPVYEQYF. The CDR3 DNA reads TGTGCCAGCAGCCGCGGCGGACGCGGGAGCCCTGTGTACGAGCAGTACTTC.

This chain uses TRBV4-3 with TRBJ2-7; 12 nucleotides agree with TRBD2. V trimming: 0 bases; J trimming: 0 bases; junction bases outside the gene matches: 12. Looked up from germline, CDR1 is LGHNA and CDR2 is YSLEER. This CDR3 is 20 amino acids long. CDR3 nucleotide sequence: TGCGCCAGCAGCCAAGAATTACCTAGCGGGAGGGCCGCGAGCTCCTACGAGCAGTACTTC. Its translation: CASSQELPSGRAASSYEQYF.

The V and J genes are TRBV5-6 and TRBJ1-1, with TRBD1 identical over 8 bases. V lost 3 bases and J lost 7; bases outside the gene matches: 5. The germline CDR1 and CDR2 sequences are SGHDT and YYEEEE. The CDR3 has 13 amino acids. CDR3 loop: CASSSRTGFEAFF. Written as DNA, the CDR3 is TGTGCCAGCAGCTCCCGGACAGGGTTTGAAGCTTTCTTT.

About this clone: The junction departs from the called germline gene at one end, perhaps through a read error. The chain links TRBV2 to TRBJ2-6, with D tentatively TRBD2 (7 bases). From germline, CDR1 is SNHLY and CDR2 FYNNEI. The CDR3 loop spans 16 amino acids. The CDR3 DNA reads TGTGCCAGCACGGGGGGCCTTTCCTCTGGGGCCAACGGCCTGACTTTC. Translating it yields CASTGGLSSGANGLTF.